One TCR beta chain is described in this entry. V was shortened by 2 bases and J by 4 bases, with 14 bases between the two germline ends. Looked up from germline, CDR1 is SGHTA and CDR2 is FQGNSA. The CDR3 has 15 amino acids. Measured with immunoSEQ multiplex PCR; TCRdb has only the in-frame clones, and not every one. Among some 41,000 clones, approximately 90% were seen once, and the ten largest hold around 5.3%. This sample stems from a study of blood T cell repertoires in COVID-19. Across the whole study: PBMCs, B-cell-depleted T cells, or T cells were the source of the cDNA or gDNA that made up the material.

The chain has TRBV7-2 and TRBJ2-5; D gene ambiguous. This sequence originates from a human donor in a cohort sampled during active COVID-19. Sequences were obtained from peripheral blood. CDR3: CASSLHDIHVETQYF. DNA of the CDR3: TGTGCCAGCAGCTTACACGACATTCACGTAGAGACCCAGTACTTC.